This note documents a single T cell receptor beta chain sequence. Its antigen is currently unknown. The sample originates from a study of cytomegalovirus exposure and HLA in healthy donors. Findings and caveats of the study: The records held CMV serostatus as the only immune exposure information. Clonal expansion, a later analysis showed, was greater in HLA-associated TCR beta chains than in equally common others.

The CDR3 extends over 15 amino acids. The germline CDR1 and CDR2 sequences are SNHLY and FYNNEI. V was pared by 4 bases and J by 7 bases, with 19 bases between. PCR primers comprised 60 Vbeta and 13 Jbeta primers. Some clones are missing from TCRdb's copy, which holds only in-frame ones; the method was immunoSEQ multiplex PCR. The sample has roughly 110,000 clones, 82% seen once. Specimen: PBMCs. The gene calls are TRBV2 and TRBJ1-2, with a possible D match to TRBD1 (6 bases). The receptor's source is a woman aged 18-29 years in good health and CMV-seronegative. The CDR3 spells CASSVQDRPTLGYTF. CDR3 bases: TGTGCCAGCAGTGTACAGGACAGACCGACCCTTGGCTACACCTTC. The full variable domain, with the rest looked up from reference TRBV2 and TRBJ1-2, is EPEVTQTPSHQVTQMGQEVILRCVPISNHLYFYWYRQILGQKVEFLVSFYNNEISEKSEIFDDQFSVERPDGSNFTLKIRSTKLEDSAMYFCASSVQDRPTLGYTFGSGTRLTVV.